This TCR beta chain came from a study of T cell changes during pregnancy in multiple sclerosis. Assay: immunoSEQ multiplex PCR; the TCRdb copy retains only in-frame clones and omits some. The sample shows around 78,000 clones, roughly nine tenths of them seen only once. Trimming cost V 7 bases and J 7 bases, with 14 bases left between them. Germline values: CDR1 LNHDA, CDR2 SQIVND (reference sequence). The CDR3 runs to 14 residues. The rearrangement joins TRBV19 to TRBJ1-6; possible D gene TRBD1, 5 bases. This material consisted of peripheral blood, taken in the third trimester of pregnancy. This receptor was obtained from a female donor in good health, enrolled as a control in a pregnancy study. The CDR3 region is CASTPGRENSPLHF. CDR3 nucleotide sequence: TGTGCCAGTACCCCGGGCAGGGAAAATTCACCCCTCCACTTT. Full variable domain (missing parts from reference TRBV19 and TRBJ1-6): DGGITQSPKYLFRKEGQNVTLSCEQNLNHDAMYWYRQDPGQGLRLIYYSQIVNDFQKGDIAEGYSVSREKKESFPLTVTSAQKNPTAFYLCASTPGRENSPLHFGNGTRLTVT.